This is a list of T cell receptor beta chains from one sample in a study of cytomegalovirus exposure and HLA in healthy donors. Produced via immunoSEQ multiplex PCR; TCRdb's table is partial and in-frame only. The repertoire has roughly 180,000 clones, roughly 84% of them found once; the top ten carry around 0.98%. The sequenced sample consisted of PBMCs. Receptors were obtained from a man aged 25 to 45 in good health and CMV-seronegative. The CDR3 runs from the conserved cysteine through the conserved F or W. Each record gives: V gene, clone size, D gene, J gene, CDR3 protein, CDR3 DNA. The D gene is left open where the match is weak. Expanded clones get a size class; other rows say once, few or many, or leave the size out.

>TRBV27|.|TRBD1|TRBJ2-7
CASSLSHRGPYEQYF
TGTGCCAGCAGTTTATCGCACAGGGGGCCGTACGAGCAGTACTTC
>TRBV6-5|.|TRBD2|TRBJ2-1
CASSYERGAYNEQFF
TGTGCCAGCAGTTACGAGCGGGGGGCCTACAATGAGCAGTTCTTC
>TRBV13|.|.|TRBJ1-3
CASSPGDTIYF
TGTGCCAGCAGCCCGGGAGACACCATATATTTT
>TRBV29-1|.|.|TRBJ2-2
CSGQSPNTGELFF
TGCAGCGGACAGAGTCCGAACACCGGGGAGCTGTTTTTT
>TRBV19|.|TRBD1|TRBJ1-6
CASRTGTNSPLHF
TGTGCCAGCAGGACAGGGACTAATTCACCCCTCCACTTT
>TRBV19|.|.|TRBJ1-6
CASSPTGDISPLHF
TGTGCCAGTAGTCCGACAGGAGATATTTCACCCCTCCACTTT
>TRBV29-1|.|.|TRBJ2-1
CSVPPRGNEQFF
TGCAGCGTGCCCCCCAGGGGCAATGAGCAGTTCTTC
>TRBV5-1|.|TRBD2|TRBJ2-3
CASSLGLGGTDTQYF
TGCGCCAGCAGTCTGGGACTAGGGGGCACAGATACGCAGTATTTT
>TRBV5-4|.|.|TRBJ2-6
CASSRAQGSGANVLTF
TGTGCCAGCAGCAGAGCACAGGGCTCTGGGGCCAACGTCCTGACTTTC
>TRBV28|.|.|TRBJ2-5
CASSLQGDIVTQYF
TGTGCCAGCAGTTTACAAGGGGACATAGTGACCCAGTACTTC
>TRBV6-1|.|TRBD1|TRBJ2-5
CASSVHRGPPETQYF
TGTGCCAGCAGTGTACACAGGGGACCCCCAGAGACCCAGTACTTC
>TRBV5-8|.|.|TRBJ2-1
CASSLGGFSATSYNEQFF
TGTGCCAGCAGCTTGGGAGGTTTCTCAGCCACCTCCTACAATGAGCAGTTCTTC
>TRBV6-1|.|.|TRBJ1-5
CASSEWGGSNQPRHF
TGTGCCAGCAGTGAATGGGGGGGAAGCAATCAGCCCCGGCATTTT
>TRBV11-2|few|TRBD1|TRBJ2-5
CASSLGGQGLQETQYF
TGTGCCAGCAGCTTAGGGGGACAGGGGCTGCAAGAGACCCAGTACTTC
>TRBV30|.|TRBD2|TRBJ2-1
CAWSTGLAPNEQFF
TGTGCCTGGAGTACGGGACTAGCGCCCAATGAGCAGTTCTTC
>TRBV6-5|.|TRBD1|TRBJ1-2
CASSPGQEFYGYTF
TGTGCCAGCAGTCCGGGACAGGAGTTCTATGGCTACACCTTC
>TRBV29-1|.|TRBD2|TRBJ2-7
CSADTWGTSGSREQYF
TGCAGCGCCGACACCTGGGGGACTAGCGGCTCAAGGGAGCAGTACTTC
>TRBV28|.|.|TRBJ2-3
CASTLARTYSTDTQYF
TGTGCCAGCACCTTAGCCCGGACATATAGCACAGATACGCAGTATTTT
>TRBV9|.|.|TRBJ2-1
CASSTGRSYNEQFF
TGTGCCAGCAGCACGGGTCGCTCCTACAATGAGCAGTTCTTC
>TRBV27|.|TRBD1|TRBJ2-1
CASSPGQGYNEQFF
TGTGCCAGCAGCCCGGGACAGGGGTACAATGAGCAGTTCTTC
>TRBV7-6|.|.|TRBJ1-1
CASSIRVNTEAFF
TGTGCCAGCAGCATTCGGGTGAACACTGAAGCTTTCTTT
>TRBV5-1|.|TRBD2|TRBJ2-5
CASSLRAGGIQETQYF
TGCGCCAGCAGCTTGAGAGCGGGAGGGATTCAAGAGACCCAGTACTTC
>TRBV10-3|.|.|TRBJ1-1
CAISVRGEAFF
TGTGCCATCAGCGTCCGGGGGGAAGCTTTCTTT
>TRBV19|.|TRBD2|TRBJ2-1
CASSIVRGSYNEQFF
TGTGCCAGTAGTATAGTGCGGGGGTCCTACAATGAGCAGTTCTTC
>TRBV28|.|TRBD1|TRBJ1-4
CASSPYRGEKLFF
TGTGCCAGCAGTCCTTACAGGGGAGAAAAACTGTTTTTT
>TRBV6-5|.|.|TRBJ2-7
CASSYGGDYEQYF
TGTGCCAGCAGTTACGGCGGCGACTACGAGCAGTACTTC
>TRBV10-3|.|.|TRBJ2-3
CAIGLLGPDTQYF
TGTGCCATCGGCCTGTTGGGCCCAGATACGCAGTATTTT
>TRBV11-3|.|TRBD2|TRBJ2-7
CASSFGREIHEQYF
TGTGCCAGCAGCTTCGGGCGGGAGATCCACGAGCAGTACTTC
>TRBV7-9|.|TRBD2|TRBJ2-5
CASSLVTSGFQETQYF
TGTGCCAGCAGCTTAGTGACTAGCGGGTTCCAAGAGACCCAGTACTTC
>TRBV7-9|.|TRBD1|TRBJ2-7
CASSPGTDYSYEQYF
TGTGCCAGCAGCCCCGGGACAGATTACTCCTACGAGCAGTACTTC
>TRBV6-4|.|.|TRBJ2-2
CASSLGGANTGELFF
TGTGCCAGCAGCCTTGGCGGGGCGAACACCGGGGAGCTGTTTTTT
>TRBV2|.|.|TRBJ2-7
CASSAGPRSEQYF
TGTGCCAGCAGTGCTGGTCCCCGGAGCGAGCAGTACTTC
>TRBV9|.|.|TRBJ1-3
CASSNARVEGNTIYF
TGTGCCAGCAGCAACGCTCGGGTGGAGGGAAACACCATATATTTT
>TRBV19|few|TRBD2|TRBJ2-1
CASSMTSGSTKEQFF
TGTGCCAGTAGTATGACTAGCGGTTCGACGAAGGAGCAGTTCTTC
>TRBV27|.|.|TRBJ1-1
CASSLSGIPNTEAFF
TGTGCCAGCAGTTTATCGGGCATTCCGAACACTGAAGCTTTCTTT
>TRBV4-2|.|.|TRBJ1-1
CASSQDGRGDTEAFF
TGTGCCAGCAGCCAAGATGGACGGGGAGACACTGAAGCTTTCTTT
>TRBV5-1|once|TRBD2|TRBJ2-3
CASSPDGTSLDTQYF
TGCGCCAGCAGCCCGGACGGGACTAGTCTAGATACGCAGTATTTT
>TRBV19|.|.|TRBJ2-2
CASSIPAGLSGELFF
TGTGCCAGTAGTATACCGGCAGGGTTGTCCGGGGAGCTGTTTTTT
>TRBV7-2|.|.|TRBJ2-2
CASSLSTGSNTGELFF
TGTGCCAGCAGCTTATCCACGGGGTCGAACACCGGGGAGCTGTTTTTT
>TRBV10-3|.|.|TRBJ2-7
CATLRGGQEQYF
TGTGCCACCCTAAGGGGTGGTCAGGAGCAGTACTTC
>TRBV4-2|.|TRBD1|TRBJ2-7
CASSQDPGTGGYEQYF
TGTGCCAGCAGCCAAGATCCAGGGACAGGGGGCTACGAGCAGTACTTC
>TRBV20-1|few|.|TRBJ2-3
CSARPASTQYF
TGCAGTGCAAGACCTGCGAGTACGCAGTATTTT
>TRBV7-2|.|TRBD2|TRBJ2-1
CASSFLAGVFNEQFF
TGTGCCAGCAGCTTTCTAGCGGGAGTTTTCAATGAGCAGTTCTTC
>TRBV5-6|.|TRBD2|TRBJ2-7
CASSLGLAGVYEQYF
TGTGCCAGCAGCTTGGGTCTAGCGGGTGTCTACGAGCAGTACTTC
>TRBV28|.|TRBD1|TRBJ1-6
CASSFGGSGTGQDNSPLHF
TGTGCCAGCAGTTTTGGCGGTTCCGGGACAGGGCAGGATAATTCACCCCTCCACTTT
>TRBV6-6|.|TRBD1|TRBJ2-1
CASSYPGDRGDNEQFF
TGTGCCAGCAGTTACCCCGGAGACAGGGGAGACAATGAGCAGTTCTTC
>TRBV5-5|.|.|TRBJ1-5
CASSFLAGDQPQHF
TGTGCCAGCAGCTTCCTAGCAGGAGATCAGCCCCAGCATTTT
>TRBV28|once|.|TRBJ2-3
CASSTSWQGTGTQYF
TGTGCCAGCAGCACGAGCTGGCAGGGCACAGGTACGCAGTATTTT
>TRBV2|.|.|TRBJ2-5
CASSEGLGETQYF
TGTGCCAGCAGTGAGGGACTCGGGGAGACCCAGTACTTC
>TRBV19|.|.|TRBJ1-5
CASSTQVFQPQHF
TGTGCCAGTAGTACACAGGTTTTCCAGCCCCAGCATTTT
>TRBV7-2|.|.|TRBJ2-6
CASSYGVSGANVLTF
TGTGCCAGCAGCTACGGGGTCTCTGGGGCCAACGTCCTGACTTTC
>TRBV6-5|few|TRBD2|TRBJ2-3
CASSPGLAIHTQYF
TGTGCCAGCAGTCCGGGACTAGCTATCCATACGCAGTATTTT
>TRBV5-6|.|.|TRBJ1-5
CASSTQGLGNQPQHF
TGTGCCAGCAGCACCCAGGGTTTAGGCAATCAGCCCCAGCATTTT